A selection of T cell receptor beta chains follows, all from one sample in a study of identical twins. TCRdb analysed the 5' RACE reads with MiXCR anew, one entry per CDR3 protein. The repertoire holds about 100,000 distinct CDR3 sequences, about 6% seen once, with approximately 12% in the top ten. Sequences were obtained from memory T cells sorted from blood. The receptors shown here come from a woman in her fifties or sixties in good health. Each CDR3 is given with its conserved first and last residue. A D gene is named only where the DNA matches it firmly. Where a row states a size, it is once, few, many or the class of an expanded clone; other rows omit it.

TRBJ2-1	TRBD1	TRBV29-1	many	CSVEGTGFGQFF	TGCAGCGTTGAAGGGACAGGGTTTGGGCAGTTCTTC
TRBJ2-1	TRBD2	TRBV27	many	CASSLFVLPSGGGYNEQFF	TGTGCCAGCAGTTTATTCGTTTTGCCTAGCGGGGGGGGGTACAATGAGCAGTTCTTC
TRBJ2-1	TRBD2	TRBV24-1	-	CATSGRTSVRSEQFF	TGTGCCACCAGTGGTAGGACTAGCGTAAGGAGTGAGCAGTTCTTC
TRBJ1-3	TRBD1	TRBV20-1	many	CSARDPAGGGNTIYF	TGCAGTGCTAGAGATCCGGCAGGGGGTGGAAACACCATATATTTT
TRBJ2-7	-	TRBV12-3/TRBV12-4	many	CASSSLQGTGEQYF	TGTGCCAGCAGTTCCTTACAGGGTACGGGGGAGCAGTACTTC
TRBJ2-1	TRBD2	TRBV11-2	many	CASSLDKSGRAGNEQFF	TGTGCCAGCAGCTTAGACAAAAGCGGGAGGGCGGGGAATGAGCAGTTCTTC
TRBJ2-5	-	TRBV4-2	many	CASSQETNPWETQYF	TGTGCCAGCAGCCAAGAAACAAATCCCTGGGAGACCCAGTACTTC
TRBJ2-3	TRBD2	TRBV5-1	few	CASSGPSGRTDTQYF	TGCGCCAGCAGCGGGCCTAGCGGGAGGACAGATACGCAGTATTTT
TRBJ2-1	-	TRBV27	many	CASKGHGPYNEQFF	TGTGCCAGCAAGGGGCACGGACCCTACAATGAGCAGTTCTTC
TRBJ2-7	-	TRBV7-6	many	CASSPLQQYEQYF	TGTGCCAGCAGCCCCCTGCAGCAGTACGAGCAGTACTTC
TRBJ1-5	-	TRBV12-5	few	CASGVGGLNQPQHF	TGTGCTAGTGGTGTCGGGGGCCTCAATCAGCCCCAGCATTTT
TRBJ2-7	-	TRBV11-2	many	CASSLVQGARWIGF	TGTGCCAGCAGCTTAGTCCAGGGCGCTAGGTGGATTGGCTTC
TRBJ2-7	-	TRBV5-1	many	CASSLDGGYEQYF	TGCGCCAGCAGCTTGGACGGGGGCTACGAGCAGTACTTC
TRBJ1-1	-	TRBV10-2	many	CASLGNTEAFF	TGCGCCAGCCTGGGGAACACTGAAGCTTTCTTT
TRBJ2-1	-	TRBV20-1	few	CSAASLIDSPSGNEQFF	TGCAGTGCCGCGAGCTTAATAGACTCGCCGAGCGGCAATGAGCAGTTCTTC
TRBJ2-4	-	TRBV20-1	-	CSSLAPAAKNIQYF	TGCAGCTCCCTAGCCCCAGCGGCCAAAAACATTCAGTACTTC
TRBJ1-4	-	TRBV19	many	CASSAFSPSNEKLFF	TGTGCCAGTAGTGCCTTCAGCCCCTCTAATGAAAAACTGTTTTTT
TRBJ2-4	-	TRBV20-1	many	CSARSDENIQYF	TGCAGTGCTAGATCCGATGAAAACATTCAGTACTTC
TRBJ2-5	TRBD1	TRBV5-1	many	CASSYQDRGRAQYF	TGCGCCAGCAGCTACCAGGACAGGGGACGGGCCCAGTACTTC
TRBJ2-2	-	TRBV3-1	many	CASSPPWGTGELFF	TGTGCCAGCAGCCCGCCCTGGGGGACCGGGGAGCTGTTTTTT
TRBJ1-4	-	TRBV5-1	many	CASSKNSGPREKLFF	TGCGCCAGCAGCAAAAATTCAGGGCCGCGTGAAAAACTGTTTTTT
TRBJ2-1	-	TRBV2	many	CASSLTGFDNEQFF	TGTGCCAGCAGCCTGACAGGTTTTGACAATGAGCAGTTCTTC
TRBJ2-3	TRBD1	TRBV6-5	many	CASSRTGADTDTQYF	TGTGCCAGCAGCCGGACAGGGGCTGACACAGATACGCAGTATTTT
TRBJ2-5	TRBD1	TRBV24-1	-	CATGQQGIETQYF	TGTGCCACCGGCCAACAGGGGATAGAGACCCAGTACTTC
TRBJ1-2	-	TRBV4-1	many	CASSPQGDGYTF	TGCGCCAGCAGCCCTCAGGGAGACGGCTACACCTTC
TRBJ2-1	TRBD2	TRBV29-1	many	CSVAGLAGAGNEQFF	TGCAGCGTTGCGGGACTAGCGGGAGCGGGGAATGAGCAGTTCTTC
TRBJ2-1	TRBD2	TRBV7-2	many	CASSLIGTSHEQFF	TGTGCCAGCAGCTTAATCGGGACTAGTCATGAGCAGTTCTTC
TRBJ1-1	-	TRBV12-3/TRBV12-4	many	CASSLARGPEAFF	TGTGCCAGCAGTTTAGCGCGCGGCCCTGAAGCTTTCTTT
TRBJ1-1	-	TRBV5-6	many	CASSLGLDAAEAFF	TGTGCCAGCAGCCTGGGGCTCGACGCGGCTGAAGCTTTCTTT
TRBJ1-1	-	TRBV5-1	-	CASSLVAGRTEAFF	TGCGCCAGCAGCTTGGTCGCGGGGAGGACTGAAGCTTTCTTT
TRBJ1-2	-	TRBV5-1	few	CASSSRTDYGYTF	TGCGCCAGCAGCTCTCGGACAGACTATGGCTACACCTTC
TRBJ1-5	-	TRBV12-3/TRBV12-4	many	CASSSMGTAHSNQPQHF	TGTGCCAGCAGTTCTATGGGGACGGCTCATAGCAATCAGCCCCAGCATTTT
TRBJ2-1	TRBD1	TRBV6-1	many	CASKQGASSSSFYNEQFF	TGTGCCAGCAAACAGGGGGCTTCCTCTTCATCTTTCTACAATGAGCAGTTCTTC
TRBJ2-3	TRBD1	TRBV20-1	many	CSASGTGGSDTQYF	TGCAGTGCTTCCGGGACAGGGGGCTCAGATACGCAGTATTTT
TRBJ2-6	-	TRBV11-3	-	CASSTDTRGANVLTF	TGTGCCAGCAGCACAGACACTCGTGGGGCCAACGTCCTGACTTTC
TRBJ2-2	TRBD2	TRBV5-1	-	CASRLAGGPETGELFF	TGCGCCTCACGACTAGCGGGAGGGCCGGAGACCGGGGAGCTGTTTTTT
TRBJ2-3	TRBD2	TRBV18	-	CASTTRDYATDTQYF	TGTGCCAGCACAACCCGGGACTACGCCACAGATACGCAGTATTTT
TRBJ1-3	-	TRBV29-1	-	CSVEKGSADGNTIYF	TGCAGCGTTGAGAAGGGGTCAGCGGATGGAAACACCATATATTTT
TRBJ1-1	-	TRBV12-3/TRBV12-4	-	CASSPPQGGTEAFF	TGTGCCAGCAGTCCACCACAGGGAGGTACTGAAGCTTTCTTT
TRBJ2-7	-	TRBV12-3/TRBV12-4	many	CASSLSVGMSSYEQYF	TGTGCCAGCAGTTTATCTGTCGGGATGAGCTCCTACGAGCAGTACTTC
TRBJ2-7	TRBD1	TRBV7-2	many	CASSSQGGLYEQYF	TGTGCCAGCAGCTCACAGGGGGGCTTATACGAGCAGTACTTC
TRBJ1-2	TRBD1	TRBV5-1	-	CASSQTGQGVYGYTF	TGCGCCAGCAGCCAGACGGGACAGGGCGTCTATGGCTACACCTTC